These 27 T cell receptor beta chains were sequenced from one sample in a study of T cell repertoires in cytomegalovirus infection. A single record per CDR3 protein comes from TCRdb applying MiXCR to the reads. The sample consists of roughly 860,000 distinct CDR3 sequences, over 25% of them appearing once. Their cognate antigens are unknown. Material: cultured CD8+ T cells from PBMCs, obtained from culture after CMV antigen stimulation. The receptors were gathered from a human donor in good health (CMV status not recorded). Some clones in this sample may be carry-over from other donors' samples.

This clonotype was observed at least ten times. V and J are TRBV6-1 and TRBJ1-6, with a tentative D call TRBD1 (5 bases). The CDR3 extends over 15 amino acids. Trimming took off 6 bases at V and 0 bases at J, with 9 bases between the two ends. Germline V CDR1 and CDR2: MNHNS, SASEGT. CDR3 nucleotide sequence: TGTGCCAGCAGCCAGGGAGTCTCCTATAATTCACCCCTCCACTTT. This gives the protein CASSQGVSYNSPLHF.

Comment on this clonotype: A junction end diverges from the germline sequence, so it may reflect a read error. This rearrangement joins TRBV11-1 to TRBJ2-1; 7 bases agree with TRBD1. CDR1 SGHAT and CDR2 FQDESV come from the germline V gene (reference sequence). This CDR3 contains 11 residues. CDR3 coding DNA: TGTGCCAGCAGCTGGGACAGTGAGCGGTTCTTC. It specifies CASSWDSERFF. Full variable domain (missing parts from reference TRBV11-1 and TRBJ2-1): EAEVAQSPRYKITEKSQAVAFWCDPISGHATLYWYRQILGQGPELLVQFQDESVVDDSQLPKDRFSAERLKGVDSTLKIQPAELGDSAMYLCASSWDSERFFGPGTRLTVL.

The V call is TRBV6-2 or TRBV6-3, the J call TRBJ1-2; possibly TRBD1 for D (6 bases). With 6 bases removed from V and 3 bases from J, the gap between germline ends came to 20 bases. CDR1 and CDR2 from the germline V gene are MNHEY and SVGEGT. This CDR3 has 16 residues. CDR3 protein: CASSLYGGGGDYGYTF. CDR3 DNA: TGTGCCAGCAGCCTTTATGGAGGGGGAGGCGACTATGGCTACACCTTC.

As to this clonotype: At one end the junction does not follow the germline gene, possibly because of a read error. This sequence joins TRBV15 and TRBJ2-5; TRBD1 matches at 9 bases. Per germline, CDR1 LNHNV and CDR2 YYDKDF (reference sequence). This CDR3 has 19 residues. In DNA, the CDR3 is TGTGTCACCAGCAGAGACGGGACAGGGATAGGGATGGCGCTGGAGACCCAGTACTTC. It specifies CVTSRDGTGIGMALETQYF.

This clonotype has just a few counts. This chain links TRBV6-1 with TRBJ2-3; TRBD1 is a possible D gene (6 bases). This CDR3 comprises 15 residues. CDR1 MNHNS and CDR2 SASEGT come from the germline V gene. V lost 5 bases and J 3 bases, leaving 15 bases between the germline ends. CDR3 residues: CASSWNRVRTDTQYF. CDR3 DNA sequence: TGTGCCAGCAGTTGGAACAGGGTGAGAACAGATACGCAGTATTTT.

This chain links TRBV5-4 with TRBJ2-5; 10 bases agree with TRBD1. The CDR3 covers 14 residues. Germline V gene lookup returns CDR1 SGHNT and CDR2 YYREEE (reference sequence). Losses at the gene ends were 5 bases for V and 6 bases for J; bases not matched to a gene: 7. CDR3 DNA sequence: TGTGCCAGCAGGCCCGGGACAGGGGAGAAGACCCAGTACTTC. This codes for CASRPGTGEKTQYF.

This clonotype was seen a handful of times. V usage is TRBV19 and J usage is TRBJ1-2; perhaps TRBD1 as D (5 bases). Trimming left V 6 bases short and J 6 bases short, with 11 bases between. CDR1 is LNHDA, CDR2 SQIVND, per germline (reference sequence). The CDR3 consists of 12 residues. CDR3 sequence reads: CASRSRGHGYTF. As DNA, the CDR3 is TGTGCCAGTAGATCAAGGGGACATGGCTACACCTTC.

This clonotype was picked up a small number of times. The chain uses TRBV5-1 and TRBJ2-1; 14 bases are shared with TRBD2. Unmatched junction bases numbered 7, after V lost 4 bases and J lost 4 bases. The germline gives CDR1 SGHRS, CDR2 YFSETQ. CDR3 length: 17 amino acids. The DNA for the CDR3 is TGCGCCAGCAGCCGACTAGCGGGGGGGCCTTTTTACAATGAGCAGTTCTTC. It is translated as CASSRLAGGPFYNEQFF.

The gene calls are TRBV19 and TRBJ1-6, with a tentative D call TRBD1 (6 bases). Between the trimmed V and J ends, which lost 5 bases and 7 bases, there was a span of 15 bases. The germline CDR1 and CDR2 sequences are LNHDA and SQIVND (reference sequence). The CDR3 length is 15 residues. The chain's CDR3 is CASSLQGGENSPLHF. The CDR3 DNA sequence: TGTGCCAGTAGTCTTCAAGGGGGGGAAAATTCACCCCTCCACTTT.

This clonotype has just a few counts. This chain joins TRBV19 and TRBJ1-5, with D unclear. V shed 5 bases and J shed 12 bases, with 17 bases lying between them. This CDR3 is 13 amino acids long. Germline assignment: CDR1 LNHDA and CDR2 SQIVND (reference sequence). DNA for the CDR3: TGTGCCAGTAGTCCTGCACGAGGCAGTGGCCAGCATTTT. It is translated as CASSPARGSGQHF.

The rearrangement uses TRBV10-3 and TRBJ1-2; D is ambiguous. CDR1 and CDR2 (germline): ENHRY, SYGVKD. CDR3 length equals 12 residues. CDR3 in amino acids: CVISTTNYGYTF. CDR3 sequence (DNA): TGTGTCATTTCCACGACTAACTATGGCTACACCTTC.

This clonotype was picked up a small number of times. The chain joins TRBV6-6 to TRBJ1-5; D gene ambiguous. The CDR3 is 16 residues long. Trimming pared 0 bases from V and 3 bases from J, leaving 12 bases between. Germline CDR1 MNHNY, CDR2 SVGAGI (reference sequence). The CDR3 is CASSYSRPGHNQPQHF. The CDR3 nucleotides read TGTGCCAGCAGTTACTCGCGGCCAGGTCACAATCAGCCCCAGCATTTT.

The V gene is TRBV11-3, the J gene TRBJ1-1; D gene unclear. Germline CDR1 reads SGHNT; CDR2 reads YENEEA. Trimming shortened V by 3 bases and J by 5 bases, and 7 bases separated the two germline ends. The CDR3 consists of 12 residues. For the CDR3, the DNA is TGTGCCAGCAGCTTTGGGCTGACTGAAGCTTTCTTT. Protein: CASSFGLTEAFF.

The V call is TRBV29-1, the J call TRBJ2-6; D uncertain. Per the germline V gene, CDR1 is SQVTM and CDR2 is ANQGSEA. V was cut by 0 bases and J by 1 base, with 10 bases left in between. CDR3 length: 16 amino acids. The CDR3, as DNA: TGCAGCGTTGAAGATCGGACCGATTCTGGGGCCAACGTCCTGACTTTC. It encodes CSVEDRTDSGANVLTF.

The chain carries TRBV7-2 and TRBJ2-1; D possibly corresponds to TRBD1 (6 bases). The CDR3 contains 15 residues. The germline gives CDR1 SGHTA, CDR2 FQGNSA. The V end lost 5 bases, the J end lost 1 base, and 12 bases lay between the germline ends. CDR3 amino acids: CASSPRGVSYNEQFF. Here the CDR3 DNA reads TGTGCCAGCAGCCCCAGGGGTGTGTCCTACAATGAGCAGTTCTTC.

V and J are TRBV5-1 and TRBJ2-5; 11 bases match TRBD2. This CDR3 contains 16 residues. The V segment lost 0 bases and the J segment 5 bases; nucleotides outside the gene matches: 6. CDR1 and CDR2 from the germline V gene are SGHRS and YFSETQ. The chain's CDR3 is CASSLALAGGLETQYF. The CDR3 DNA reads TGCGCCAGCAGCTTGGCGTTAGCGGGGGGGCTTGAGACCCAGTACTTC.

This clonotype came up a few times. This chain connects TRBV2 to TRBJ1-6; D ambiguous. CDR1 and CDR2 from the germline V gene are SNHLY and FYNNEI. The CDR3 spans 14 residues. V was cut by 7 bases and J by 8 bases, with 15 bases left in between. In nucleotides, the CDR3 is TGTGCCAGCACCTATTCATTTATGGATTCACCCCTCCACTTT. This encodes CASTYSFMDSPLHF.

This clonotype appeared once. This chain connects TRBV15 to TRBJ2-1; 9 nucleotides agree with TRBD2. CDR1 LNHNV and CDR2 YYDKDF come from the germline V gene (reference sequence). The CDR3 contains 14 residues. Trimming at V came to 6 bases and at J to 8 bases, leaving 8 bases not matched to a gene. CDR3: CATRIAGAGDEQFF. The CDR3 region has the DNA TGTGCCACCAGGATAGCGGGGGCCGGGGATGAGCAGTTCTTC.

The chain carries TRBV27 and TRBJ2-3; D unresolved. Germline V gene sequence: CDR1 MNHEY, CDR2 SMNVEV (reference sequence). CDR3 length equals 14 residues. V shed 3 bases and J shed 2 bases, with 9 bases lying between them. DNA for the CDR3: TGTGCCAGCAGTTTGTTACCTCTCACAGATACGCAGTATTTT. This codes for CASSLLPLTDTQYF.

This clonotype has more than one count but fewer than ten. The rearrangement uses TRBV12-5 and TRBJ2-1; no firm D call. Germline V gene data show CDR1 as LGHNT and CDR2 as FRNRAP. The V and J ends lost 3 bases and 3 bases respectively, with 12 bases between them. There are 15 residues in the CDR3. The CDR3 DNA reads TGTGCTAGTGGTTTAGCACCGCCCTTCTACAATGAGCAGTTCTTC. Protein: CASGLAPPFYNEQFF.

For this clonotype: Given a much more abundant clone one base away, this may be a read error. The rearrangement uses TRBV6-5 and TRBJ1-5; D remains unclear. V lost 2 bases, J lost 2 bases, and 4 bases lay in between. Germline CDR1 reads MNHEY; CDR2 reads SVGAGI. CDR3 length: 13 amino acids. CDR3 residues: CASSYHGNQPQHF. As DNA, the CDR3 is TGTGCCAGCAGTTACCACGGCAATCAGCCCCAGCATTTT.

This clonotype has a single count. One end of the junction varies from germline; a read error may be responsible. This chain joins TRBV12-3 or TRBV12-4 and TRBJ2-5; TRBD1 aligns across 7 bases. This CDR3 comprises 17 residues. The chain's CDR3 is CASSSSVQGPPQETRYF. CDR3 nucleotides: TGTGCCAGCAGTTCCTCAGTACAGGGGCCACCACAAGAGACCCGGTACTTC.

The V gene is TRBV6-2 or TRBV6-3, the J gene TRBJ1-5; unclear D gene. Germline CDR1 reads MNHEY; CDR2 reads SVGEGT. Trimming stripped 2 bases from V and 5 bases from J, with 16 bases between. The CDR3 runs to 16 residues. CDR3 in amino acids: CASSYGPPNLYQPQHF. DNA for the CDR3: TGTGCCAGCAGTTACGGCCCCCCGAACCTTTATCAGCCCCAGCATTTT.

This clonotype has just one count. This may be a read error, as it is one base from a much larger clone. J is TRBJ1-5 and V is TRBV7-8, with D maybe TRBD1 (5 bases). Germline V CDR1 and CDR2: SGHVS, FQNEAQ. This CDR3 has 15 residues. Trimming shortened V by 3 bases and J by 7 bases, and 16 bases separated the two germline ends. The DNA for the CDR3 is TGTGCCAGCAGCTTTTGGCAGGGACGAGACCAGCCCCAGCATTTT. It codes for CASSFWQGRDQPQHF.

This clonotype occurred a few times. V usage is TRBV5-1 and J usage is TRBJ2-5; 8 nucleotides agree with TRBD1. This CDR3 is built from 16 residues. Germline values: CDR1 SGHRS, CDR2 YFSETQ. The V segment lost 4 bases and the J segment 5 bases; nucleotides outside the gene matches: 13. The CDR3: CASSDVDRGLRETQYF. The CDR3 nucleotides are TGCGCCAGCAGCGACGTCGACAGGGGACTCCGGGAGACCCAGTACTTC.

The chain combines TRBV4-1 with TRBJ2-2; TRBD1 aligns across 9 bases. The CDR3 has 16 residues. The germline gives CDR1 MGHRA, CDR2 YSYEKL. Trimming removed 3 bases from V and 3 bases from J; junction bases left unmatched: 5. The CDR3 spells CASSHSGTGHTGELFF. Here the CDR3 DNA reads TGCGCCAGCAGCCATTCCGGGACAGGGCACACCGGGGAGCTGTTTTTT.

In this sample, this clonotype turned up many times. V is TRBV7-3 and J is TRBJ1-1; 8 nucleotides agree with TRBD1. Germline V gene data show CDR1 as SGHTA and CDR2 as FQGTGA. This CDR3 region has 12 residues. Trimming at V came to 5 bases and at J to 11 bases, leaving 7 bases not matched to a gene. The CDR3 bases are TGTGCCAGCAGCCTGTCAGGGGGCGAGGCTTTCTTT. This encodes CASSLSGGEAFF.